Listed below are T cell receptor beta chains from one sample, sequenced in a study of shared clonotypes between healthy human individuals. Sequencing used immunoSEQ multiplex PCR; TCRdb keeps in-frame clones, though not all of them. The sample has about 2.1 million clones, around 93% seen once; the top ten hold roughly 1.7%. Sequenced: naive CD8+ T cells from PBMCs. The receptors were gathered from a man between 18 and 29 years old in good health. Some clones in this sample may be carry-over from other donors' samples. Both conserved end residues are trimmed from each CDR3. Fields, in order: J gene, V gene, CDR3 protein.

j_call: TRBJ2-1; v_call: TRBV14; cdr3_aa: ASSQVLTGTGQF
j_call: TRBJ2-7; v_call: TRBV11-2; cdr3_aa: ASSLDQETGGHEQY
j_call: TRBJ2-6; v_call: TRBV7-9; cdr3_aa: ASSQNPLGSGANVLT
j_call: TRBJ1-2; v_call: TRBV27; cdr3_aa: ASSGPGQGETVEGYT
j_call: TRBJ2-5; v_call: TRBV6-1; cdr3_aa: ASGGGYRETQY
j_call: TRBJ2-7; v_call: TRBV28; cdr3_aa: ASSPGGIEQY
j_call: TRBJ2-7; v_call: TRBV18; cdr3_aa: ASSPGRTGDYEQY
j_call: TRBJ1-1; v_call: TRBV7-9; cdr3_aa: ASSLGTGGLNTEAF
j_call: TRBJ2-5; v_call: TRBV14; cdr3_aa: ASSPTGARETQY
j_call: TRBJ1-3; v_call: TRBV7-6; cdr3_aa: ASRPRGGGNTIY
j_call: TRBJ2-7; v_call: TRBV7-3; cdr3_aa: ASSLRPTKFYEQY
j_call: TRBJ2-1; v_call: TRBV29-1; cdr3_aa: SVDYRTTRLKQF
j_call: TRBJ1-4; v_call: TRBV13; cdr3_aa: ASSGRSATNEKLF